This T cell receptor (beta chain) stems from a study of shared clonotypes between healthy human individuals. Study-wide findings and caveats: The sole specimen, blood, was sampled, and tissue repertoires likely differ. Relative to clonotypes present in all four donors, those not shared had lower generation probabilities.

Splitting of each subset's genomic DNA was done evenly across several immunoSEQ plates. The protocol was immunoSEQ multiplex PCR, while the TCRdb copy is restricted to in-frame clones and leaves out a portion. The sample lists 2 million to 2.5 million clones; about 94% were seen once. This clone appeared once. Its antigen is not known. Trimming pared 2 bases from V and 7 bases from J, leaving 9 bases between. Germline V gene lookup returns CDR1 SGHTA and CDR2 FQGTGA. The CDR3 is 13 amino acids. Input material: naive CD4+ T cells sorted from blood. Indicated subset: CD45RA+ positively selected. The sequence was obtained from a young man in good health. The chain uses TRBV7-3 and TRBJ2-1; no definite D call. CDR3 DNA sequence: TGTGCCAGCAGCTTATACCGCGAAAATGAGCAGTTCTTC. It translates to CASSLYRENEQFF.